This TCR beta chain was captured by sequencing in a study of blood T cell repertoires in COVID-19. Original methodology: Researchers report that nucleated cell counts were estimated from reference gene primer amplification. The data were produced by immunoSEQ multiplex PCR, yet TCRdb's version contains in-frame clones alone and is incomplete. V, J and clone size reflect that table, while D and trimming were determined from the DNA. The profile shows some 130,000 clones, more than 70% of them singletons. CDR1 is MGHDK and CDR2 is SYGVNS in the germline V gene. After removal of 7 bases from V and 6 bases from J, the junction contained 13 bases not matched to a gene. CDR3 length equals 15 residues.

Sequenced sample: peripheral blood. The sequence came from a man in his 70s with acute or convalescent COVID-19. J is TRBJ2-7 and V is TRBV25-1, with TRBD2 matching 9 bases. As DNA, the CDR3 is TGTGCCAGCACCCCCACCGGGACTAGCCTCGGCGAGCAGTACTTC. Its protein is CASTPTGTSLGEQYF.